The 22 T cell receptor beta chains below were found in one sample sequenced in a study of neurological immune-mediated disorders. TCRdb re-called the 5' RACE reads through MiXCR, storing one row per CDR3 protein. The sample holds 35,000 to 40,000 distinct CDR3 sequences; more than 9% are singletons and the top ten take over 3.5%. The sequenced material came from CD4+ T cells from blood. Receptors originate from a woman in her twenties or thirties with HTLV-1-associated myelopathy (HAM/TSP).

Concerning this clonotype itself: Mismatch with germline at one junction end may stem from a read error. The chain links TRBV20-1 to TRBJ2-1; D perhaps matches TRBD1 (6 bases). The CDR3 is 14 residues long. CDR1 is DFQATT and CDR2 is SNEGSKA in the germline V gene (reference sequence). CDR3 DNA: TGTAGTTTCCCCGAGACAGGCTCATCAAATGAGCAGTTCTTC. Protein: CSFPETGSSNEQFF.

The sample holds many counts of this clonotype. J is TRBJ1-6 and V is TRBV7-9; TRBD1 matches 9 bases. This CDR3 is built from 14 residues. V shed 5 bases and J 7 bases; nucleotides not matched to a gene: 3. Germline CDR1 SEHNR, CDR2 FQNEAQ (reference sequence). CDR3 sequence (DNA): TGTGCCAGCAGCATCGGGACAGGGAATTCACCCCTCCACTTT. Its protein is CASSIGTGNSPLHF.

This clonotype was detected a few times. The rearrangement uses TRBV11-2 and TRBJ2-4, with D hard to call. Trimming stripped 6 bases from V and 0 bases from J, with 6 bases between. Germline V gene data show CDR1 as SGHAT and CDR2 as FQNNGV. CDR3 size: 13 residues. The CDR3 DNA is TGTGCCAGCAGACAGATAGCCAAAAACATTCAGTACTTC. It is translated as CASRQIAKNIQYF.

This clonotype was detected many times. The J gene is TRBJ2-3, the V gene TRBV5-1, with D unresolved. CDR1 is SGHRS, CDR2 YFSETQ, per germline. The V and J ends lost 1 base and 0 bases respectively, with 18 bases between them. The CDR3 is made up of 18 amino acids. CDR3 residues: CASSLNDQKRSSTDTQYF. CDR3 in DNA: TGCGCCAGCAGCTTGAATGACCAAAAACGATCTAGCACAGATACGCAGTATTTT.

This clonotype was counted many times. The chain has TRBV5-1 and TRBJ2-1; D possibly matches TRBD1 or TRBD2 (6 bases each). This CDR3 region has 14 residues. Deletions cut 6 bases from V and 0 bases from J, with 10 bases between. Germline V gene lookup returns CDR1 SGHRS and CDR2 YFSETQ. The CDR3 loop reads CASIGGGSYNEQFF. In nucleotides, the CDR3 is TGCGCCAGCATCGGAGGGGGCTCCTACAATGAGCAGTTCTTC. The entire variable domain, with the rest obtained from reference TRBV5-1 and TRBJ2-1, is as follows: KAGVTQTPRYLIKTRGQQVTLSCSPISGHRSVSWYQQTPGQGLQFLFEYFSETQRNKGNFPGRFSGRQFSNSRSEMNVSTLELGDSALYLCASIGGGSYNEQFFGPGTRLTVL.

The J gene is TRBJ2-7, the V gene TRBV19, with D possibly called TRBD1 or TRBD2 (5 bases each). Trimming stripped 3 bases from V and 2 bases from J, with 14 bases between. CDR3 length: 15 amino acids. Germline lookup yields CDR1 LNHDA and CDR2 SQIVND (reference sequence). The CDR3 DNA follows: TGTGCCAGTAGTATTGGAGGAGAAGGGGCCTACGAGCAGTACTTC. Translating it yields CASSIGGEGAYEQYF.

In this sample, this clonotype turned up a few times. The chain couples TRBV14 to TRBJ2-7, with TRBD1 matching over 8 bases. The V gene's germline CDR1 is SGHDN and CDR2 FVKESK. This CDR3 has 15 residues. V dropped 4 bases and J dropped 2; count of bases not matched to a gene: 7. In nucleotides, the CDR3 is TGTGCCAGCAGCCGCGGACAGGGACGAGCCTACGAGCAGTACTTC. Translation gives CASSRGQGRAYEQYF.

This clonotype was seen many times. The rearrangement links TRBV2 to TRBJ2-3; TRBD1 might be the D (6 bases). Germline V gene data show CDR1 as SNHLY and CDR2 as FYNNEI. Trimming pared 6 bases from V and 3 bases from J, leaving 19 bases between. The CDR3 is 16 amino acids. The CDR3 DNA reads TGTGCCAGCAGGTTTGGGGTGGGCAGGGGAACAGATACGCAGTATTTT. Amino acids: CASRFGVGRGTDTQYF.

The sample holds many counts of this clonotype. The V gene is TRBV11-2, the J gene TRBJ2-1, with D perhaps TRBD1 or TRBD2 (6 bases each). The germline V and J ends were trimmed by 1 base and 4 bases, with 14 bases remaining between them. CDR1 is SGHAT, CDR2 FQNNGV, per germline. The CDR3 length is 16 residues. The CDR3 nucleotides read TGTGCCAGCAGCTTAGGGCCGGGGGCACCATACAATGAGCAGTTCTTC. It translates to CASSLGPGAPYNEQFF.

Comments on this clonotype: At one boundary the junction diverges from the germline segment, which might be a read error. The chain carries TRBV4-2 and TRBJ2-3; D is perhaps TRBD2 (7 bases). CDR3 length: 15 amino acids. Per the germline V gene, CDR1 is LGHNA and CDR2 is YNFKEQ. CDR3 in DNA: TGTGCCAGCAGCCAGGCGGGGGCCCTCACGGATATGCAGTATTTT. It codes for CASSQAGALTDMQYF.

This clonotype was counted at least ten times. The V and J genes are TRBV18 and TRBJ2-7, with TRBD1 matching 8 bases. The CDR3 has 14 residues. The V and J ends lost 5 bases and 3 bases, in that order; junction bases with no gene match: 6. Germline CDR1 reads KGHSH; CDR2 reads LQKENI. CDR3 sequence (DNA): TGTGCCAGCTCAGAACAGGGGGAAGGCTACGAGCAGTACTTC. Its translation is CASSEQGEGYEQYF.

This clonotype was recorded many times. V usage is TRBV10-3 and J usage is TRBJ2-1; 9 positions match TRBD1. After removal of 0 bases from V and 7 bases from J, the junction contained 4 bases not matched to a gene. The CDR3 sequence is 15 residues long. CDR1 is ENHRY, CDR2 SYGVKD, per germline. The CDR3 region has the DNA TGTGCCATCAGTGAGTCGGGACAGGGTCCGAATGAGCAGTTCTTC. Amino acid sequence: CAISESGQGPNEQFF.

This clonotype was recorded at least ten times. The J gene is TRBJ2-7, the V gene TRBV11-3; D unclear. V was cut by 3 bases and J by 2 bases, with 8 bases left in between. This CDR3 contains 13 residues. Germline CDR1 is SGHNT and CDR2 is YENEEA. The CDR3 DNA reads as TGTGCCAGCAGCTTCCTTGGCACCTACGAGCAGTACTTC. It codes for CASSFLGTYEQYF.

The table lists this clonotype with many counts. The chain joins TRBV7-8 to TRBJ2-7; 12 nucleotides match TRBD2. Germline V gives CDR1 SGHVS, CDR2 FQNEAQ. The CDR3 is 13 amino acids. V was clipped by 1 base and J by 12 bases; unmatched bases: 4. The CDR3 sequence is CASSLERLAGAYF. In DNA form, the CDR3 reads TGTGCCAGCAGCTTAGAGAGACTAGCGGGGGCGTACTTC.

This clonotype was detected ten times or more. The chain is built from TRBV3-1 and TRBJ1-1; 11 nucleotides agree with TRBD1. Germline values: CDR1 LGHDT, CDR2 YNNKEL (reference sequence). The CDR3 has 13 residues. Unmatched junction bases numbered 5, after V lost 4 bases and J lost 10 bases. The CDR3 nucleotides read TGTGCCAGCAGCCGCGGACAGGGGGCGAGAGCTTTCTTT. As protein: CASSRGQGARAFF.

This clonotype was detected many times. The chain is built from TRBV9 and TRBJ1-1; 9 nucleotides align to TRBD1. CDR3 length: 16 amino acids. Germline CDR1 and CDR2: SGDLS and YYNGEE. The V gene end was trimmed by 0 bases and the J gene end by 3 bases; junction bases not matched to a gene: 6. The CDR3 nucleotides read TGTGCCAGCAGCGTAGGCGACAGGGGGTCGTACACTGAAGCTTTCTTT. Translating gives CASSVGDRGSYTEAFF. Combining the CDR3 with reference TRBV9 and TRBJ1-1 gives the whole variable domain DSGVTQTPKHLITATGQRVTLRCSPRSGDLSVYWYQQSLDQGLQFLIQYYNGEERAKGNILERFSAQQFPDLHSELNLSSLELGDSALYFCASSVGDRGSYTEAFFGQGTRLTVV.

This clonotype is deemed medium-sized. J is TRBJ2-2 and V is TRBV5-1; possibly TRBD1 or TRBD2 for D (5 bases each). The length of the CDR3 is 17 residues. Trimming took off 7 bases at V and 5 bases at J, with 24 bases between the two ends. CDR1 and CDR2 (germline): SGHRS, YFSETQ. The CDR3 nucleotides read TGCGCCAGCCTCCGGGAAGGGGTACACTCAAGGACCGGGGAGCTGTTTTTT. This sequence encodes CASLREGVHSRTGELFF.

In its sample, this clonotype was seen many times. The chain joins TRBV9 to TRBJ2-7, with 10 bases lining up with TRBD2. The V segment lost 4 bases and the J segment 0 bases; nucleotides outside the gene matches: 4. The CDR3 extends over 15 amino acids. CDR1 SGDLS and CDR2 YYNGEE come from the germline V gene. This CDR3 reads CASSRGTSVSYEQYF. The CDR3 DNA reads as TGTGCCAGCAGCCGCGGGACTAGCGTCTCCTACGAGCAGTACTTC.

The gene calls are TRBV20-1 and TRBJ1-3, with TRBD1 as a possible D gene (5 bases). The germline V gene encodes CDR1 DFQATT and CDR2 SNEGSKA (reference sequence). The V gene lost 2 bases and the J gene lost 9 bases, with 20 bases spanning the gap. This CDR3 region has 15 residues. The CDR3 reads CSARPGTDRVGTIYF. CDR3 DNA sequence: TGCAGTGCTAGACCCGGGACGGACCGGGTTGGCACCATATATTTT.

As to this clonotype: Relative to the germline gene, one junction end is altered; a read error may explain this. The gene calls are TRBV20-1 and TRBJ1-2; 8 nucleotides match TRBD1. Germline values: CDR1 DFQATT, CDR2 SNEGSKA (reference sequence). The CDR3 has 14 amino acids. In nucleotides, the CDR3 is TGCAGTGCCGCTAGTATGACAGGGGACTATGGCTACACCTTT. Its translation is CSAASMTGDYGYTF.

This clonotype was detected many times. The CDR3 spells CASSWRTAPSRSGANVLTF. The CDR3 bases are TGCGCCAGCAGCTGGCGGACAGCTCCCAGCCGCTCTGGGGCCAACGTCCTGACTTTC. This sequence joins TRBV5-1 and TRBJ2-6; maybe TRBD1 (6 bases). The germline gives CDR1 SGHRS, CDR2 YFSETQ. This CDR3 has 19 amino acids. V lost 3 bases to trimming and J lost 0 bases, with 19 bases between them.

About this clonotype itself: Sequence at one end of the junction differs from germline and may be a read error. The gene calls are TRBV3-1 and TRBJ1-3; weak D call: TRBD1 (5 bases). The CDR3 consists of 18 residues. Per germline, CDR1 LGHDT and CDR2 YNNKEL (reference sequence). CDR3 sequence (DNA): TGTGCCAGCAGCCAAGACGGCGGGACCCTGTACTCTGGAAACACTATATATTTT. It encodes CASSQDGGTLYSGNTIYF.